The 12 T cell receptor beta chains listed next were all sequenced from one sample in a study of blood T cells in healthy people across ages. Combining a sample-barcoded 5' primer with a J-beta primer mix, a second PCR ran for about 6 to 11 cycles. TCRdb processed the 5' RACE reads anew with MiXCR; each CDR3 protein has one entry. The data show some 1.4 million distinct CDR3 sequences, with 40% to 50% seen just once and 7% to 9% held by the top ten. The material sequenced was blood. The receptors were sampled from a woman aged 18-29 years in good health.

The chain joins TRBV20-1 to TRBJ1-2; the D gene is possibly TRBD1 (5 bases). There are 13 residues in the CDR3. The V gene's germline CDR1 is DFQATT and CDR2 SNEGSKA (reference sequence). The V gene lost 4 bases and the J gene lost 4 bases, with 13 bases spanning the gap. DNA for the CDR3: TGCAGTGCTACAGGGAGTAGCAGCTATGGCTACACCTTC. Translating it yields CSATGSSSYGYTF.

Only a few counts were recorded for this clonotype. This chain connects TRBV20-1 to TRBJ2-5; TRBD2 matches 10 bases. This CDR3 has 15 residues. The V gene end was trimmed by 6 bases and the J gene end by 4 bases; junction bases not matched to a gene: 11. CDR1 is DFQATT and CDR2 is SNEGSKA in the germline V gene (reference sequence). CDR3: CSAEIVLAGAETQYF. The CDR3 DNA is TGCAGTGCAGAGATTGTCCTAGCGGGGGCAGAGACCCAGTACTTC.

The chain carries TRBV4-1 and TRBJ2-5; D call uncertain. Between the trimmed V and J ends, which lost 4 bases and 2 bases, there was a span of 20 bases. The CDR3 has 17 residues. CDR1 is MGHRA and CDR2 is YSYEKL in the germline V gene. This CDR3 reads CASSPLDSHYRQETQYF. The DNA of the CDR3 is TGCGCCAGCAGCCCCCTAGATAGCCACTATCGACAAGAGACCCAGTACTTC.

This clonotype was found a few times. The J gene is TRBJ2-3, the V gene TRBV7-8, with D maybe TRBD2 (5 bases). The V end was cut by 7 bases, the J end by 5 bases, with 13 bases between. Germline V gene data show CDR1 as SGHVS and CDR2 as FQNEAQ. The CDR3 is 13 residues long. CDR3 protein: CASTFRSGDTQYF. The CDR3 DNA reads as TGTGCCAGCACCTTCCGGAGCGGAGATACGCAGTATTTT.

V and J are TRBV10-2 and TRBJ2-7; the match to TRBD1 covers 8 bases. The V gene's germline CDR1 is WSHSY and CDR2 SAAADI. V trimming: 6 bases; J trimming: 7 bases; junction bases outside the gene matches: 17. The CDR3 covers 16 residues. Here the CDR3 DNA reads TGCGCCAGCAGCCCGGGCGGGACAGGACACTACAATGAGCAGTACTTC. This sequence encodes CASSPGGTGHYNEQYF.

The rearrangement links TRBV12-3 or TRBV12-4 to TRBJ2-1; tentatively, D is TRBD2 (5 bases). The ends were cut back, 1 base at V and 15 bases at J, with 16 bases in the middle. The CDR3 is 13 residues long. CDR3 DNA sequence: TGTGCCAGCAGTTTAGGAGGAGCTGCGGCGGGGTTCTTC. This sequence encodes CASSLGGAAAGFF.

V gene TRBV7-3 combines with J gene TRBJ2-4, with a tentative D call TRBD2 (6 bases). Near its end, the DNA agrees better with TRBJ2-7, so the J call may be wrong. CDR1 and CDR2 (germline): SGHTA, FQGTGA. This CDR3 spans 15 amino acids. CDR3 nucleotides: TGTGCCAGCAGCTTAAGCTCTGGAGGGTACTACGAGCAGTACTTC. Translated: CASSLSSGGYYEQYF.

This sequence joins TRBV27 and TRBJ2-3; the D call may be TRBD1 or TRBD2 (5 bases each). Germline loops: CDR1 MNHEY, CDR2 SMNVEV (reference sequence). V was cut by 6 bases and J by 5 bases, with 12 bases left in between. CDR3 length: 13 residues. CDR3 region: CASRSGTLDTQYF. CDR3 DNA: TGTGCCAGCAGATCCGGGACCCTAGATACGCAGTATTTT.

This clonotype was counted once. The rearrangement uses TRBV5-6 and TRBJ2-5; TRBD1 matches at 7 bases. V trimming: 4 bases; J trimming: 5 bases; junction bases outside the gene matches: 11. Germline V lookup: CDR1 SGHDT, CDR2 YYEEEE. CDR3 length: 15 amino acids. DNA for the CDR3: TGTGCCAGCAGCCGCAGGGACAGAATGACGGAGACCCAGTACTTC. Translating gives CASSRRDRMTETQYF.

The chain employs TRBV27 and TRBJ2-7, with 8 bases identical to TRBD1. The V gene's germline CDR1 is MNHEY and CDR2 SMNVEV (reference sequence). With 5 bases clipped from V and 6 bases from J, the junction kept 12 bases outside the gene matches. There are 15 residues in the CDR3. The CDR3 region is CASSGTDRVSREQYF. The DNA of the CDR3 is TGTGCCAGCAGTGGAACGGACAGGGTATCCCGCGAGCAGTACTTC.

This clonotype has only a few counts. The V call is TRBV7-2, the J call TRBJ2-4, with 10 bases identical to TRBD2. The CDR3 has 17 residues. Germline assignment: CDR1 SGHTA and CDR2 FQGNSA. J was trimmed by 0 bases and V by 5 bases; bases with no gene match: 7. The CDR3, as DNA: TGTGCCAGCAGCGCCAGGACTAGCGGTTTAGCCAAAAACATTCAGTACTTC. Translation: CASSARTSGLAKNIQYF.

The V and J genes are TRBV15 and TRBJ2-5; no clear D. Germline V gene lookup returns CDR1 LNHNV and CDR2 YYDKDF (reference sequence). Trimming removed 0 bases from V and 11 bases from J, with 10 bases in between. The CDR3 sequence is 12 residues long. For the CDR3, the DNA is TGTGCCACCAGCAGAGATCCCAATGAGCAGTACTTC. It codes for CATSRDPNEQYF.